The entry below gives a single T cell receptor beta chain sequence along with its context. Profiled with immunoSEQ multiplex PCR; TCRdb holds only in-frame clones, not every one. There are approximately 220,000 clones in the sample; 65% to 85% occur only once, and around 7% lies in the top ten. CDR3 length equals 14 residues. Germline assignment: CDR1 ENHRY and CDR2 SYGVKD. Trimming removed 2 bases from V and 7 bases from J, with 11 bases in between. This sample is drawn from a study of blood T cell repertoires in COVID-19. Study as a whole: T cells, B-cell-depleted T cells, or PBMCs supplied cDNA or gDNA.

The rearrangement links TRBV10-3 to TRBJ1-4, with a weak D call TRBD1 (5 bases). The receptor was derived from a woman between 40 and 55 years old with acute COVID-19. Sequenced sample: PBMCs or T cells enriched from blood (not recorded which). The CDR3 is CAISETQGREKLFF. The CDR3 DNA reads TGTGCCATCAGTGAGACCCAGGGTCGTGAAAAACTGTTTTTT.